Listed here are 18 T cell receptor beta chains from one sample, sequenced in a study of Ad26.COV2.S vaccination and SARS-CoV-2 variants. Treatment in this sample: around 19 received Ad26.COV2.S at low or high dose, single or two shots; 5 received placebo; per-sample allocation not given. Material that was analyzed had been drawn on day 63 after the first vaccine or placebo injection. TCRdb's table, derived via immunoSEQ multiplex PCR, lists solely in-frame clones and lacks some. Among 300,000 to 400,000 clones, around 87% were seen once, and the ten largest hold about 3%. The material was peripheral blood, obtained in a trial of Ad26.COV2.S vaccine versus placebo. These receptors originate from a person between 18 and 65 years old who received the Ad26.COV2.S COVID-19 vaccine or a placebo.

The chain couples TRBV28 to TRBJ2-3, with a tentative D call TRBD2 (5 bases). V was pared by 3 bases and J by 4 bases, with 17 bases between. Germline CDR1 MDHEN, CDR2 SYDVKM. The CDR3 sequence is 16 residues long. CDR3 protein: CASSFSGVLFSDTQYF. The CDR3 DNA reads TGTGCCAGCAGTTTTTCCGGGGTCCTCTTCTCAGATACGCAGTATTTT.

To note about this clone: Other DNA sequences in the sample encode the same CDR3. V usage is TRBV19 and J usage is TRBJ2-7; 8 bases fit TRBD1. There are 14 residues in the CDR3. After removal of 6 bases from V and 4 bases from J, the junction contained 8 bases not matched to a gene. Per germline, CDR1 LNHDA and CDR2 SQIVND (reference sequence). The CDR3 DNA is TGTGCCAGTAGCCCCGGGACAGGTGGTTACGAGCAGTACTTC. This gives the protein CASSPGTGGYEQYF.

DNA of the CDR3: TGTGCAAGTAGGACAGGAGCGTCACCCCTCCACTTT. Protein product: CASRTGASPLHF. The chain links TRBV7-9 to TRBJ1-6; TRBD1 matches 7 bases. Germline V CDR1 and CDR2: SEHNR, FQNEAQ (reference sequence). This CDR3 region has 12 residues. The full variable domain, its missing parts supplied by reference TRBV7-9 and TRBJ1-6, is DTGVSQNPRHKITKRGQNVTFRCDPISEHNRLYWYRQTLGQGPEFLTYFQNEAQLEKSRLLSDRFSAERPKGSFSTLEIQRTEQGDSAMYLCASRTGASPLHFGNGTRLTVT.

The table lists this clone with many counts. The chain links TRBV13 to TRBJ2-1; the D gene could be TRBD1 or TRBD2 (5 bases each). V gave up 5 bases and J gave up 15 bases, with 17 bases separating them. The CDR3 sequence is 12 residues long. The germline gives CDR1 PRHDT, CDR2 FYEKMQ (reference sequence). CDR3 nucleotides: TGTGCCAGCAGCCCGGGGCTAGCTTGGCCGTTCTTC. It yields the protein CASSPGLAWPFF.

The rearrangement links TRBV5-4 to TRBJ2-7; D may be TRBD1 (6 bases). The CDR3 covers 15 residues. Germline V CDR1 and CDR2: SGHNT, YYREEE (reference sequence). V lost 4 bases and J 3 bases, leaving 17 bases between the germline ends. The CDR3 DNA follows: TGTGCCAGCAGCGAATCCGACAGGTCCTTCTACGAGCAGTACTTC. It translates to CASSESDRSFYEQYF.

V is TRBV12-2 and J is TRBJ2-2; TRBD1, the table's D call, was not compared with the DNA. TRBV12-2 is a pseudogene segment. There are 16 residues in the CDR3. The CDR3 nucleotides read TGTGCAAGTCGCTACCGGTGGACAGCGAACACCGGGGAGCTGTTTTTT. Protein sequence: CASRYRWTANTGELFF.

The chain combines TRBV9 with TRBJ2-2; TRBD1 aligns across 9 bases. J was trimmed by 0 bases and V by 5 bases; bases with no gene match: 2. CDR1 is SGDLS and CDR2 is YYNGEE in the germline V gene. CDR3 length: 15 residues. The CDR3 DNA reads TGTGCCAGCAGACGGGACAGGGCGAACACCGGGGAGCTGTTTTTT. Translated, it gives CASRRDRANTGELFF.

In DNA form, the CDR3 reads TGTGCCAGCAGTCCCCGACTGCAAGAGACCCAGTACTTC. Amino acids: CASSPRLQETQYF. This chain joins TRBV6-5 and TRBJ2-5; no clear D. The CDR3 is made up of 13 amino acids. Between the trimmed V and J ends, which lost 5 bases and 2 bases, there was a span of 9 bases. Germline CDR1 MNHEY, CDR2 SVGAGI.

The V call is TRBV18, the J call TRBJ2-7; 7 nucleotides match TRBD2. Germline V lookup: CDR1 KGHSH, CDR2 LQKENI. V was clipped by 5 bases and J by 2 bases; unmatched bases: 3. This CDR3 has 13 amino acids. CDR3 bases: TGTGCCAGCTCAGCGGGGGTGCCCTACGAGCAGTACTTC. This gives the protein CASSAGVPYEQYF.

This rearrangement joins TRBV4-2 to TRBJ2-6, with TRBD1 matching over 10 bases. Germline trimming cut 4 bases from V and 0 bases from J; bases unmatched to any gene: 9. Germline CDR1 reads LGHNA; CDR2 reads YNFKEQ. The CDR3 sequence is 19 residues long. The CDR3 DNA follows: TGTGCCAGCAGCCCCCAAGAGGGGACAGGGGTCTCTGGGGCCAACGTCCTGACTTTC. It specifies CASSPQEGTGVSGANVLTF.

This CDR3 is CASSLTDRPINEQFF. CDR3 in DNA: TGTGCCAGCAGCCTTACAGACAGGCCGATTAATGAGCAGTTCTTC. V and J are TRBV7-3 and TRBJ2-1; a weak D match, TRBD1 (6 bases). The germline gives CDR1 SGHTA, CDR2 FQGTGA. Trimming left V 5 bases short and J 7 bases short, with 18 bases between. The CDR3 has 15 amino acids.

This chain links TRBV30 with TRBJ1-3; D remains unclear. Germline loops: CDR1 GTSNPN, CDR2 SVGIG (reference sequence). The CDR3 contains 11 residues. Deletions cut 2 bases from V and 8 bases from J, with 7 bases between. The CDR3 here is CAWSLGHTIYF. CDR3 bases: TGTGCCTGGAGTCTCGGGCACACCATATATTTT.

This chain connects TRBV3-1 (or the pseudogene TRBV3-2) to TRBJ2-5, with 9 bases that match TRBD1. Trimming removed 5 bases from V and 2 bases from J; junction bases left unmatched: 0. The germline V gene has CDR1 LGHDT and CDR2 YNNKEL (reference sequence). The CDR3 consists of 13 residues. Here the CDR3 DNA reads TGTGCCAGCAGCGGACAGGGGCAAGAGACCCAGTACTTC. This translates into CASSGQGQETQYF.

The CDR3 DNA reads TGCGCCAGCAGCGCACAGGGGTTCAATTCACCCCTCCACTTT. Translation: CASSAQGFNSPLHF. The genes are TRBV5-1 and TRBJ1-6, with 7 bases aligning to TRBD1. This CDR3 contains 14 residues. V shed 4 bases, J shed 7 bases, and the junction held 5 bases outside the gene matches. CDR1 and CDR2 (germline): SGHRS, YFSETQ.

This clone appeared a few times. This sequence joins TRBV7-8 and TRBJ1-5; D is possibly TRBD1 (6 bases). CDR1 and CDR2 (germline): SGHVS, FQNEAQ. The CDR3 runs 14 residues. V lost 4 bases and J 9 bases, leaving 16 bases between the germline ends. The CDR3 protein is CASSSGQSPGPQHF. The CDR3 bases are TGTGCCAGCAGCTCCGGACAGAGCCCTGGGCCCCAGCATTTT.

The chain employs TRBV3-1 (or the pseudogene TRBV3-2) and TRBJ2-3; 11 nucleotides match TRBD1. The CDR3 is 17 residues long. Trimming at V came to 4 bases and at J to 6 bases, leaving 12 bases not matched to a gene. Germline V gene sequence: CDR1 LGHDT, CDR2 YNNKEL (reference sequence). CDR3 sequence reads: CASSPPRDRGSSDTQYF. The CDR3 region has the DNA TGTGCCAGCAGCCCTCCCCGGGACAGGGGGTCATCCGATACGCAGTATTTT.

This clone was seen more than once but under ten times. The CDR3 nucleotides read TGTGCCAGCAGCCCCCTGGGGACTACAGTCCCGGGCACTGAAGCTTTCTTT. This gives the protein CASSPLGTTVPGTEAFF. The rearrangement links TRBV7-9 to TRBJ1-1; possibly TRBD1 for D (5 bases). The CDR3 is made up of 17 amino acids. Germline V CDR1 and CDR2: SEHNR, FQNEAQ (reference sequence). The V gene lost 5 bases and the J gene lost 4 bases, with 23 bases spanning the gap. Based on the CDR3 plus reference TRBV7-9 and TRBJ1-1, the full variable domain is DTGVSQNPRHKITKRGQNVTFRCDPISEHNRLYWYRQTLGQGPEFLTYFQNEAQLEKSRLLSDRFSAERPKGSFSTLEIQRTEQGDSAMYLCASSPLGTTVPGTEAFFGQGTRLTVV.

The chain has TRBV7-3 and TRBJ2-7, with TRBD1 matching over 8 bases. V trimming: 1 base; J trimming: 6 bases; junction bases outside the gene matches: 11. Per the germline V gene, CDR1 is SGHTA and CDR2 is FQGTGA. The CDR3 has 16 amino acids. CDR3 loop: CASSLNSAGGRFEQYF. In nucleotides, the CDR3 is TGTGCCAGCAGCTTAAATTCGGCAGGGGGCAGGTTCGAGCAGTACTTC.